The rows below give T cell receptor beta chains drawn from one sample of a study of tumor-infiltrating lymphocytes in localized non-small cell lung cancer. Clones were sequenced by immunoSEQ multiplex PCR, and TCRdb holds only the in-frame ones, with some missing. The sample consists of about 13,000 clones, around 68% of them appearing once. Sequences were obtained from uninvolved lung tissue not adjacent to the tumor. These receptors were obtained from a human donor with non-small cell lung cancer. Each CDR3 is given with its conserved first and last residue. A D gene is named only where the DNA matches it firmly. Where a row states a size, it is once, few, many or the class of an expanded clone; other rows omit it.

CDR3 protein: CASSLAGRGYGYTF
CDR3 DNA: TGCGCCAGCAGCTTGGCGGGTAGGGGTTATGGCTACACCTTC
CDR3 length: 14
V gene: TRBV5-1
J gene: TRBJ1-2
clone size: once
D gene: -

CDR3 protein: CASSPGGDNSPLHF
CDR3 DNA: TGTGCCAGCTCACCAGGGGGCGATAATTCACCCCTCCACTTT
CDR3 length: 14
V gene: TRBV18
J gene: TRBJ1-6
clone size: few
D gene: -

CDR3 protein: CSTEPGLFAEAFF
CDR3 DNA: TGCAGCACCGAACCCGGATTGTTCGCTGAAGCTTTCTTT
CDR3 length: 13
V gene: TRBV29-1
J gene: TRBJ1-1
clone size: -
D gene: -

CDR3 protein: CASSHLTGGKETQYF
CDR3 DNA: TGTGCCAGCAGCCATTTGACAGGAGGAAAAGAGACCCAGTACTTC
CDR3 length: 15
V gene: TRBV6-5
J gene: TRBJ2-5
clone size: -
D gene: -

CDR3 protein: CASSVQGRDTDTQYF
CDR3 DNA: TGTGCCAGCAGTGTACAGGGGAGGGACACAGATACGCAGTATTTT
CDR3 length: 15
V gene: TRBV6-1
J gene: TRBJ2-3
clone size: -
D gene: -

CDR3 protein: CASSLKGAGHMNYGYTF
CDR3 DNA: TGTGCCAGCAGCTTAAAGGGGGCTGGACATATGAACTATGGCTACACCTTC
CDR3 length: 17
V gene: TRBV7-2
J gene: TRBJ1-2
clone size: -
D gene: TRBD1

CDR3 protein: CSVAETSRETQYF
CDR3 DNA: TGCAGCGTTGCCGAGACTAGCCGGGAGACCCAGTACTTC
CDR3 length: 13
V gene: TRBV29-1
J gene: TRBJ2-5
clone size: -
D gene: TRBD2

CDR3 protein: CASSSQSQETQYF
CDR3 DNA: TGCGCCAGCAGCTCCCAGAGTCAAGAGACCCAGTACTTC
CDR3 length: 13
V gene: TRBV5-1
J gene: TRBJ2-5
clone size: once
D gene: -

CDR3 protein: CASSPGGDGTGELFF
CDR3 DNA: TGTGCCAGCAGCCCTGGCGGAGACGGTACCGGGGAGCTGTTTTTT
CDR3 length: 15
V gene: TRBV28
J gene: TRBJ2-2
clone size: -
D gene: -

CDR3 protein: CAWSVSGVSNQPQHF
CDR3 DNA: TGTGCCTGGAGTGTATCTGGCGTTAGCAATCAGCCCCAGCATTTT
CDR3 length: 15
V gene: TRBV30
J gene: TRBJ1-5
clone size: -
D gene: -

CDR3 protein: CASRLDRGTGELFF
CDR3 DNA: TGTGCCAGCAGACTTGACAGGGGCACCGGGGAGCTGTTTTTT
CDR3 length: 14
V gene: TRBV28
J gene: TRBJ2-2
clone size: -
D gene: TRBD1

CDR3 protein: CASSEGTGGGEETQYF
CDR3 DNA: TGTGCCAGCAGTGAAGGGACAGGGGGAGGGGAAGAGACCCAGTACTTC
CDR3 length: 16
V gene: TRBV6-1
J gene: TRBJ2-5
clone size: -
D gene: TRBD1